Presented here are 28 T cell receptor beta chains from one specimen sequenced in a study of graft-versus-host responses after intestinal transplantation. This table comes from immunoSEQ multiplex PCR, and its TCRdb copy is limited to in-frame clones, with some not included. The table lists under 25,000 clones, roughly a third of them singletons. The sequencing used alloreactive CD4+ T cells from a mixed lymphocyte reaction culture, collected before transplantation. Subset in this sample: CFSE-low proliferating T cells sorted from approximately six-day pre-transplant mixed lymphocyte reaction (GvH or HvG direction). All receptors derive from a human patient who was an organ donor for intestinal transplantation.

This clone was picked up a small number of times. This sequence joins TRBV7-7 and TRBJ2-1; 7 nucleotides line up with TRBD1. This CDR3 contains 12 residues. V was clipped by 5 bases and J by 10 bases; unmatched bases: 5. The V gene's germline CDR1 is SSHAT and CDR2 FNYEAQ (reference sequence). The CDR3 DNA reads as TGTGCCAGCAGCCAGACAGGGATGGAGCAGTTCTTC. Protein sequence: CASSQTGMEQFF.

By sample share, this clone is medium-sized. The V and J genes are TRBV6-6 and TRBJ1-1; no clear D. Looked up from germline, CDR1 is MNHNY and CDR2 is SVGAGI (reference sequence). CDR3 length equals 13 residues. Trimming left V 7 bases short and J 1 base short, with 10 bases between. The CDR3 protein is CASTLTRNTEAFF. CDR3 DNA sequence: TGTGCCAGCACCCTTACACGGAACACTGAAGCTTTCTTT.

The genes are TRBV7-9 and TRBJ2-3, with TRBD2 matching over 7 bases. The CDR3 has 13 amino acids. Trimming took 5 bases from V and 11 from J; bases not matched to a gene: 10. Germline V gives CDR1 SEHNR, CDR2 FQNEAQ (reference sequence). CDR3 protein: CASSSELALQQYF. CDR3 nucleotides: TGTGCCAGCAGCAGCGAACTAGCGCTCCAGCAGTATTTT.

The chain recombines TRBV18 with TRBJ2-2; D call uncertain. Germline CDR1 is KGHSH and CDR2 is LQKENI. The CDR3 extends over 13 amino acids. Trimming removed 5 bases from V and 4 bases from J, with 8 bases in between. The CDR3 sequence is CASSTGGTGELFF. The CDR3 DNA is TGTGCCAGCTCAACCGGTGGCACCGGGGAGCTGTTTTTT.

This clone was observed a few times. The same CDR3 also results from other DNA sequences found in this sample. The rearrangement joins TRBV7-9 to TRBJ2-3; D gene uncertain. Germline CDR1 and CDR2: SEHNR and FQNEAQ (reference sequence). Trimming took off 3 bases at V and 0 bases at J, with 4 bases between the two ends. This CDR3 has 13 residues. The CDR3 region is CASSLDSTDTQYF. CDR3 coding DNA: TGTGCCAGCAGCTTGGACAGCACAGATACGCAGTATTTT.

The V and J genes are TRBV18 and TRBJ1-1, with TRBD1 matching 8 bases. From germline, CDR1 is KGHSH and CDR2 LQKENI. This CDR3 spans 14 amino acids. J lost 4 bases, V lost 6 bases, and 7 bases had no gene match. CDR3 sequence reads: CASSSVTGGTEAFF. CDR3 DNA sequence: TGTGCCAGCTCGAGCGTTACAGGGGGCACTGAAGCTTTCTTT.

This chain connects TRBV2 to TRBJ2-1, with a tentative D call TRBD2 (5 bases). V lost 2 bases, J lost 6 bases, and 11 bases lay in between. Germline V gene sequence: CDR1 SNHLY, CDR2 FYNNEI. This CDR3 has 14 amino acids. The CDR3 is CASSESRVINEQFF. The DNA for the CDR3 is TGTGCCAGCAGTGAATCGAGGGTAATCAATGAGCAGTTCTTC.

The rearrangement uses TRBV28 and TRBJ2-7, with 9 bases lining up with TRBD2. CDR1 and CDR2 from the germline V gene are MDHEN and SYDVKM. After removal of 4 bases from V and 3 bases from J, the junction contained 7 bases not matched to a gene. CDR3 length: 15 amino acids. The CDR3 DNA reads as TGTGCCAGCAGTTGGGGAATAGCGGGAGACTACGAGCAGTACTTC. This gives the protein CASSWGIAGDYEQYF.

The J gene is TRBJ2-7, the V gene TRBV6-5; 9 positions match TRBD1. Germline assignment: CDR1 MNHEY and CDR2 SVGAGI. V lost 7 bases to trimming and J lost 4 bases; unmatched junction nucleotides: 5. This CDR3 spans 13 amino acids. CDR3 nucleotides: TGTGCCAGCAATACAGGGGGCCTTTACGAGCAGTACTTC. This codes for CASNTGGLYEQYF.

The CDR3 reads CASSLLAATGTDTQYF. The CDR3 nucleotides are TGTGCCAGCAGCTTACTAGCGGCGACGGGGACAGATACGCAGTATTTT. The V call is TRBV7-3, the J call TRBJ2-3; the match to TRBD2 covers 7 bases. The CDR3 covers 16 residues. With 2 bases clipped from V and 3 bases from J, the junction kept 8 bases outside the gene matches. CDR1 is SGHTA, CDR2 FQGTGA, per germline.

This clone was seen a handful of times. V usage is TRBV6-5 and J usage is TRBJ2-7; D may be TRBD1 (5 bases). From germline, CDR1 is MNHEY and CDR2 SVGAGI. Trimming removed 5 bases from V and 7 bases from J, with 12 bases in between. This CDR3 is 12 amino acids long. Written as DNA, the CDR3 is TGTGCCAGCAGTGAACAGGCAGTGGAGCAGTACTTC. Translating it yields CASSEQAVEQYF.

This sequence joins TRBV5-1 and TRBJ2-1; 16 bases match TRBD2. This CDR3 spans 16 amino acids. Germline V gene data show CDR1 as SGHRS and CDR2 as YFSETQ. J gave up 5 bases and V 3 bases, and 2 bases lay outside the gene matches. CDR3 nucleotide sequence: TGCGCCAGCAGCTGGGGGACTAGCGGGAGGGACAATGAGCAGTTCTTC. Protein product: CASSWGTSGRDNEQFF.

The CDR3 DNA reads TGTGCCAGCAGCTTAGGCCGGACAGCTTTCTTT. It encodes CASSLGRTAFF. The chain joins TRBV7-9 to TRBJ1-1; D remains unclear. With 1 base removed from V and 10 bases from J, the gap between germline ends came to 7 bases. Germline CDR1 SEHNR, CDR2 FQNEAQ (reference sequence). This CDR3 comprises 11 residues.

The rearrangement joins TRBV5-4 to TRBJ2-2; possibly TRBD1 or TRBD2 for D (5 bases each). The CDR3 contains 18 residues. V dropped 4 bases and J dropped 1 base, with 20 bases sitting between them. CDR1 is SGHNT, CDR2 YYREEE, per germline (reference sequence). The CDR3 loop is CASSPSRDLVGNTGELFF. CDR3 nucleotide sequence: TGTGCCAGCAGCCCGTCCCGGGACCTAGTAGGGAACACCGGGGAGCTGTTTTTT.

The CDR3 bases are TGCGCCAGCAGCTTGGCCCCGGCAGATACGCAGTATTTT. This encodes CASSLAPADTQYF. The V and J genes are TRBV5-1 and TRBJ2-3; D gene unclear. Per the germline V gene, CDR1 is SGHRS and CDR2 is YFSETQ. V was cut by 0 bases and J by 4 bases, with 6 bases left in between. The CDR3 has 13 residues.

The chain has TRBV5-8 and TRBJ1-2; a weak D match, TRBD1 (5 bases). The CDR3 runs 13 residues. Germline V CDR1 and CDR2: SGHTS, YDEGEE. Trimming removed 2 bases at V and 5 bases at J, with 10 bases between. The CDR3 DNA is TGTGCCAGCAGCTTAGGACATACTTATGGCTACACCTTC. Amino acids: CASSLGHTYGYTF.

This chain uses TRBV6-5 with TRBJ2-1; no reliable D call. Germline CDR1 MNHEY, CDR2 SVGAGI. The CDR3 has 15 amino acids. V was trimmed by 6 bases and J by 7 bases, leaving 19 bases between them. In DNA, the CDR3 is TGTGCCAGCAGAATGACTCCCCCCCCCGGGAATGAGCAGTTCTTC. Translation gives CASRMTPPPGNEQFF.

The chain carries TRBV29-1 and TRBJ2-7, with 7 bases matching TRBD1. The germline V gene encodes CDR1 SQVTM and CDR2 ANQGSEA. The CDR3 has 13 amino acids. V was pared by 7 bases and J by 0 bases, with 6 bases of the junction left unmatched. The CDR3 region has the DNA TGCAGCGCGTCACAGGGGCCCTCCTACGAGCAGTACTTC. It yields the protein CSASQGPSYEQYF.

This sequence joins TRBV7-8 and TRBJ2-5, with 11 bases that match TRBD1. Trimming at V came to 1 base and at J to 5 bases, leaving 3 bases not matched to a gene. Germline V gene lookup returns CDR1 SGHVS and CDR2 FQNEAQ. The CDR3 covers 15 residues. For the CDR3, the DNA is TGTGCCAGCAGCTTAGGGACAGGGGGCGCGGAGACCCAGTACTTC. Amino acid sequence: CASSLGTGGAETQYF.

This clone was detected a few times. This rearrangement joins TRBV5-6 to TRBJ2-5, with D possibly matching TRBD2 (6 bases). V was pared by 2 bases and J by 9 bases, with 14 bases between. CDR1 is SGHDT, CDR2 YYEEEE, per germline. The CDR3 loop spans 13 amino acids. The CDR3 DNA sequence: TGTGCCAGCAGCTTAGGAGGGTCGGGTGCCCAGTACTTC. Amino acid sequence: CASSLGGSGAQYF.

The chain has TRBV7-2 and TRBJ1-2, with TRBD1 matching over 8 bases. The J segment lost 4 bases and the V segment lost 0 bases, leaving 1 base of the junction unmatched. Germline V gene sequence: CDR1 SGHTA, CDR2 FQGNSA. The CDR3 extends over 14 amino acids. The CDR3 region is CASSLATGGYGYTF. The CDR3 coding sequence is TGTGCCAGCAGCTTAGCCACAGGGGGCTATGGCTACACCTTC.

In DNA form, the CDR3 reads TGTGCCAGTAGTACGGATAGCACAGATACGCAGTATTTT. Translating gives CASSTDSTDTQYF. This chain connects TRBV19 to TRBJ2-3; D remains ambiguous. With 4 bases removed from V and 0 bases from J, the gap between germline ends came to 5 bases. The CDR3 totals 13 residues. Germline CDR1 LNHDA, CDR2 SQIVND (reference sequence).

CDR3 nucleotides: TGTGCCAGCAGTTACGGCTGGGGTGGCAATCAGCCCCAGCATTTT. Amino acid sequence: CASSYGWGGNQPQHF. V is TRBV6-5 and J is TRBJ1-5; D is unclear. This CDR3 has 15 amino acids. Trimming removed 2 bases from V and 2 bases from J, with 10 bases in between. The germline V gene has CDR1 MNHEY and CDR2 SVGAGI.

By sample fraction, this clone is medium-sized (0.01 to 0.1%). This sequence joins TRBV7-9 and TRBJ1-1; no reliable D call. The CDR3 runs 13 residues. Germline values: CDR1 SEHNR, CDR2 FQNEAQ (reference sequence). Trimming took off 2 bases at V and 4 bases at J, with 8 bases between the two ends. The chain's CDR3 is CASSLWGPTEAFF. In DNA form, the CDR3 reads TGTGCCAGCAGCTTATGGGGTCCCACTGAAGCTTTCTTT.

The chain carries TRBV2 and TRBJ2-7; D may be TRBD1 (6 bases). Germline lookup yields CDR1 SNHLY and CDR2 FYNNEI. Trimming left V 6 bases short and J 0 bases short, with 12 bases between. The CDR3 runs to 14 residues. The CDR3: CASSGTRGSYEQYF. CDR3 DNA: TGTGCCAGCAGCGGGACCAGGGGCTCCTACGAGCAGTACTTC. The variable domain in full, with the rest retrieved from reference TRBV2 and TRBJ2-7, is EPEVTQTPSHQVTQMGQEVILRCVPISNHLYFYWYRQILGQKVEFLVSFYNNEISEKSEIFDDQFSVERPDGSNFTLKIRSTKLEDSAMYFCASSGTRGSYEQYFGPGTRLTVT.

J is TRBJ2-5 and V is TRBV7-2; D gene ambiguous. The CDR3 extends over 13 amino acids. The V and J ends lost 5 bases and 5 bases respectively, with 12 bases between them. In germline, CDR1 is SGHTA, CDR2 FQGNSA. The CDR3 here is CASSLFRKETQYF. CDR3 bases: TGTGCCAGCAGCCTATTTAGGAAGGAGACCCAGTACTTC.

DNA for the CDR3: TGTGCCAGTGGGACAGGGGTTCGCACCGTGTATGGCTACACCTTC. The encoded protein is CASGTGVRTVYGYTF. The V and J genes are TRBV2 and TRBJ1-2; 10 nucleotides align to TRBD1. Germline trimming cut 9 bases from V and 5 bases from J; bases unmatched to any gene: 12. Germline CDR1 is SNHLY and CDR2 is FYNNEI. This CDR3 has 15 amino acids.

This chain links TRBV7-9 with TRBJ1-1, with D tentatively TRBD1 (5 bases). Per the germline V gene, CDR1 is SEHNR and CDR2 is FQNEAQ (reference sequence). V shed 5 bases and J shed 1 base, with 11 bases lying between them. This CDR3 has 14 amino acids. CDR3 protein: CASSPGPPNTEAFF. The CDR3 bases are TGTGCCAGCAGCCCGGGACCCCCGAACACTGAAGCTTTCTTT.